The 20 T cell receptor beta chains below come from one sample, sequenced in a study of CD8 T cells in ankylosing spondylitis. Overall study results and limits: Seemingly characteristic of ankylosing spondylitis blood was a TCR beta motif consisting of eight highly homologous variants.

TCRdb re-called the 5' RACE reads through MiXCR, storing one row per CDR3 protein. This sample has approximately 300,000 distinct CDR3 sequences, with roughly 8% found just once. These TCRs are of unknown antigen specificity. Specimen: blood, either unsorted or a sorted T cell fraction (not recorded which). Receptor source: a male donor with ankylosing spondylitis.

This clonotype was counted ten times or more. J is TRBJ2-7 and V is TRBV3-1, with 7 bases matching TRBD1. Trimming at V came to 2 bases and at J to 3 bases, leaving 7 bases not matched to a gene. Germline loops: CDR1 LGHDT, CDR2 YNNKEL (reference sequence). The length of the CDR3 is 15 residues. CDR3: CASSQRVTGRYEQYF. CDR3 nucleotides: TGTGCCAGCAGCCAAAGAGTGACAGGGCGCTACGAGCAGTACTTC.

This clonotype was found a few times. The chain links TRBV5-1 to TRBJ2-3, with 13 bases that match TRBD2. This CDR3 contains 15 residues. V gave up 5 bases and J gave up 2 bases; unmatched junction bases: 2. Looked up from germline, CDR1 is SGHRS and CDR2 is YFSETQ. DNA of the CDR3: TGCGCCAGCAGGGGGACTAGCGGGACCACAGATACGCAGTATTTT. It codes for CASRGTSGTTDTQYF.

There are many counts of this clonotype. The chain links TRBV5-1 to TRBJ2-2, with no clear D. The CDR3 is 14 residues long. V dropped 3 bases and J dropped 4 bases, with 10 bases sitting between them. CDR1 SGHRS and CDR2 YFSETQ come from the germline V gene. This chain's CDR3 is CASSWTGRTGELFF. For the CDR3, the DNA is TGCGCCAGCAGCTGGACCGGACGCACCGGGGAGCTGTTTTTT. Filled out from reference TRBV5-1 and TRBJ2-2, the complete variable domain reads KAGVTQTPRYLIKTRGQQVTLSCSPISGHRSVSWYQQTPGQGLQFLFEYFSETQRNKGNFPGRFSGRQFSNSRSEMNVSTLELGDSALYLCASSWTGRTGELFFGEGSRLTVL.

The chain couples TRBV7-9 to TRBJ2-1; the D is unclear. Germline values: CDR1 SEHNR, CDR2 FQNEAQ (reference sequence). The CDR3 is 13 amino acids. V was shortened by 0 bases and J by 10 bases, with 10 bases between the two germline ends. DNA of the CDR3: TGTGCCAGCAGCTTAGCCCCCCCAGCAGAGCAGTTCTTC. It codes for CASSLAPPAEQFF.

This clonotype showed up just a few times. The rearrangement uses TRBV20-1 and TRBJ1-6; TRBD1 is a possible D gene (5 bases). The germline V and J ends were trimmed by 0 bases and 4 bases, with 10 bases remaining between them. This CDR3 has 15 residues. Per the germline V gene, CDR1 is DFQATT and CDR2 is SNEGSKA (reference sequence). The CDR3 nucleotides read TGCAGTGCTAGAGATCCGACAGATTATAATTCACCCCTCCACTTT. Amino acids: CSARDPTDYNSPLHF.

This clonotype was detected only a few times. This sequence joins TRBV20-1 and TRBJ2-2; no definite D call. Germline assignment: CDR1 DFQATT and CDR2 SNEGSKA (reference sequence). With 3 bases removed from V and 1 base from J, the gap between germline ends came to 6 bases. CDR3 length: 13 amino acids. Here the CDR3 reads CSARLQNTGELFF. The CDR3 region has the DNA TGCAGTGCTAGGCTGCAGAACACCGGGGAGCTGTTTTTT.

The chain joins TRBV29-1 to TRBJ2-7; 9 nucleotides align to TRBD2. CDR1 SQVTM and CDR2 ANQGSEA come from the germline V gene. The trim removed 4 bases at V and 6 bases at J, leaving 13 bases unmatched. There are 15 residues in the CDR3. The CDR3 nucleotides read TGCAGCGTTGTTCCCCCGGCGGGAGGGTCTGGCGAGCAGTACTTC. It specifies CSVVPPAGGSGEQYF.

This clonotype was counted a few times. The genes are TRBV20-1 and TRBJ2-4; 7 bases are a match to TRBD1. Trimming removed 3 bases from V and 2 bases from J; junction bases left unmatched: 7. The CDR3 sequence is 15 residues long. Germline values: CDR1 DFQATT, CDR2 SNEGSKA (reference sequence). The CDR3 bases are TGCAGTGCTAGGTTTATGGACAGGACCAAAAACATTCAGTACTTC. Translated, it gives CSARFMDRTKNIQYF.

In its sample, this clonotype was seen many times. The genes are TRBV7-2 and TRBJ1-6; 9 bases line up with TRBD1. The trim removed 1 base at V and 10 bases at J, leaving 5 bases unmatched. The CDR3 loop spans 15 amino acids. The germline CDR1 and CDR2 sequences are SGHTA and FQGNSA. The CDR3 protein is CASSLEGTGNSPLHF. As DNA, the CDR3 is TGTGCCAGCAGCTTAGAGGGGACAGGGAACTCACCCCTCCACTTT.

This clonotype has just a few counts. V usage is TRBV20-1 and J usage is TRBJ2-1; TRBD2 matches at 11 bases. Germline CDR1 DFQATT, CDR2 SNEGSKA (reference sequence). The V and J ends lost 3 bases and 1 base, in that order; junction bases with no gene match: 5. CDR3 length equals 16 residues. CDR3 nucleotides: TGCAGTGCTAGGGCGACTAGCGGGGTTTCCTACAATGAGCAGTTCTTC. This sequence encodes CSARATSGVSYNEQFF.

This clonotype was seen at least ten times. The rearrangement joins TRBV2 to TRBJ1-5, with D maybe TRBD1 (6 bases). There are 17 residues in the CDR3. The germline V and J ends were trimmed by 4 bases and 4 bases, with 20 bases remaining between them. Germline-derived CDR1 and CDR2 are SNHLY and FYNNEI. CDR3 in DNA: TGTGCCAGCAGTGGAAAGACGACAGGAGCGGCTAATCAGCCCCAGCATTTT. It yields the protein CASSGKTTGAANQPQHF.

This clonotype was counted between two and nine times. This sequence joins TRBV20-1 and TRBJ1-5; D not certain. This CDR3 is built from 12 residues. Trimming took 4 bases from V and 3 from J, leaving 7 bases between them. CDR1 is DFQATT, CDR2 SNEGSKA, per germline (reference sequence). The CDR3 DNA sequence: TGCAGTGCTATGCAGCCCAATCAGCCCCAGCATTTT. Residues: CSAMQPNQPQHF.

A note on this clonotype: Given a much more abundant clone one base away, this may be a read error. This chain uses TRBV3-1 with TRBJ2-5; D call uncertain. CDR3 size: 14 residues. CDR1 is LGHDT and CDR2 is YNNKEL in the germline V gene (reference sequence). V was pared by 4 bases and J by 5 bases, with 14 bases between. The DNA of the CDR3 is TGTGCCAGCAGCCGAGATTCGCTGGGGGAGACCCAGTACTTC. Its protein product is CASSRDSLGETQYF.

The V call is TRBV7-8, the J call TRBJ2-7; maybe TRBD2 (6 bases). V was cut by 5 bases and J by 2 bases, with 16 bases left in between. CDR1 SGHVS and CDR2 FQNEAQ come from the germline V gene. The CDR3 is made up of 15 amino acids. The CDR3: CASSRTVAAPYEQYF. The CDR3, as DNA: TGTGCCAGCAGCCGGACTGTAGCGGCCCCCTACGAGCAGTACTTC. Using reference TRBV7-8 and TRBJ2-7 for the parts outside the CDR3, the full variable domain is GAGVSQSPRYKVAKRGQDVALRCDPISGHVSLFWYQQALGQGPEFLTYFQNEAQLDKSGLPSDRFFAERPEGSVSTLKIQRTQQEDSAVYLCASSRTVAAPYEQYFGPGTRLTVT.

The V and J genes are TRBV12-3 or TRBV12-4 and TRBJ2-5; perhaps D is TRBD1 or TRBD2 (6 bases each). The germline V and J ends were trimmed by 4 bases and 3 bases, with 12 bases remaining between them. CDR3 length: 14 amino acids. The chain's CDR3 is CASSSGAGKETQYF. Written as DNA, the CDR3 is TGTGCCAGCAGTTCGGGGGCAGGCAAAGAGACCCAGTACTTC.

This chain joins TRBV25-1 and TRBJ2-2, with 7 bases aligning to TRBD2. Germline CDR1 MGHDK, CDR2 SYGVNS. The V gene end was trimmed by 0 bases and the J gene end by 5 bases; junction bases not matched to a gene: 3. This CDR3 contains 15 residues. For the CDR3, the DNA is TGTGCCAGCAGTGAATATGCGGGAGCGACCGGGGAGCTGTTTTTT. It specifies CASSEYAGATGELFF. The full variable domain, in which reference TRBV25-1 and TRBJ2-2 provide the parts outside the CDR3, is EADIYQTPRYLVIGTGKKITLECSQTMGHDKMYWYQQDPGMELHLIHYSYGVNSTEKGDLSSESTVSRIRTEHFPLTLESARPSHTSQYLCASSEYAGATGELFFGEGSRLTVL.

This clonotype showed up many times. This chain connects TRBV5-1 to TRBJ2-5; TRBD1 or TRBD2 may be the D gene (5 bases each). V was cut by 1 base and J by 1 base, with 11 bases left in between. CDR3 length equals 15 residues. Germline-derived CDR1 and CDR2 are SGHRS and YFSETQ. CDR3 nucleotides: TGCGCCAGCAGCTTGCTCCAGGGACCCCAAGAGACCCAGTACTTC. Amino acids: CASSLLQGPQETQYF.

There are many counts of this clonotype. The chain couples TRBV6-6 to TRBJ2-7, with D hard to call. The CDR3 is 12 residues long. Between the trimmed V and J ends, which lost 6 bases and 6 bases, there was a span of 12 bases. From germline, CDR1 is MNHNY and CDR2 SVGAGI (reference sequence). The CDR3: CASSNVVREQYF. As DNA, the CDR3 is TGTGCCAGCAGCAACGTAGTCCGCGAGCAGTACTTC.

The rearrangement uses TRBV10-3 and TRBJ1-2; D is uncertain. The V end was cut by 2 bases, the J end by 2 bases, with 9 bases between. The CDR3 consists of 14 residues. Per germline, CDR1 ENHRY and CDR2 SYGVKD. CDR3 in amino acids: CAISERPLNYGYTF. DNA of the CDR3: TGTGCCATCAGTGAGCGACCATTGAACTATGGCTACACCTTC.

In its sample, this clonotype was seen a few times. The V and J genes are TRBV6-1 and TRBJ1-5; D not certain. The CDR3 contains 14 residues. The germline gives CDR1 MNHNS, CDR2 SASEGT. V lost 6 bases and J lost 4, with 13 bases in between. CDR3 residues: CASSSGRKNQPQHF. CDR3 bases: TGTGCCAGCAGCTCGGGCCGGAAAAATCAGCCCCAGCATTTT.